These T cell receptor beta chains were read from a single sample in a study of cytomegalovirus exposure and HLA in healthy donors. Sequenced by immunoSEQ multiplex PCR; TCRdb stores in-frame clones only, minus some. The data hold around 150,000 clones, with around four fifths observed a single time. What was sequenced was PBMCs. All receptors come from a female donor in good health and CMV-seronegative. Both conserved end residues are part of each CDR3. The order of the fields is CDR3 protein, CDR3 DNA, J gene, clone size, V gene, D gene. D genes are given only for firm matches. Only some rows state a clone size, as once, few, many or a class for expanded clones.

CDR3 protein: CASSQRLRGGNTGELFF; CDR3 DNA: TGCGCCAGCAGCCAACGGCTCCGGGGGGGGAACACCGGGGAGCTGTTTTTT; J gene: TRBJ2-2; clone size: few; V gene: TRBV4-1; D gene: TRBD2
CDR3 protein: CASMRQGMNTEAFF; CDR3 DNA: TGTGCCAGTATGAGACAGGGTATGAACACTGAAGCTTTCTTT; J gene: TRBJ1-1; clone size: -; V gene: TRBV19; D gene: TRBD1
CDR3 protein: CASSFQSPYGGYTF; CDR3 DNA: TGTGCCAGCAGCTTCCAGTCACCGTATGGTGGCTACACCTTC; J gene: TRBJ1-2; clone size: -; V gene: TRBV5-6; D gene: -
CDR3 protein: CASSLTGWGGQPQHF; CDR3 DNA: TGTGCCAGCAGTTTGACTGGCTGGGGAGGCCAGCCCCAGCATTTT; J gene: TRBJ1-5; clone size: -; V gene: TRBV6-5; D gene: -
CDR3 protein: CASSHAPAGGPNVKNIQYF; CDR3 DNA: TGCGCCAGCAGCCATGCTCCAGCGGGAGGGCCGAACGTCAAAAACATTCAGTACTTC; J gene: TRBJ2-4; clone size: -; V gene: TRBV4-1; D gene: TRBD2
CDR3 protein: CASSPQPTGVNSPLHF; CDR3 DNA: TGCGCCAGCAGCCCACAACCGACAGGGGTAAATTCACCCCTCCACTTT; J gene: TRBJ1-6; clone size: -; V gene: TRBV5-1; D gene: TRBD1
CDR3 protein: CASSAETSGTYEQYF; CDR3 DNA: TGTGCCAGCAGCGCAGAGACTAGCGGGACATACGAGCAGTACTTC; J gene: TRBJ2-7; clone size: -; V gene: TRBV7-8; D gene: TRBD2
CDR3 protein: CASSYASGGAVDTIYF; CDR3 DNA: TGTGCCAGCAGTTACGCTTCTGGCGGGGCTGTTGACACCATATATTTT; J gene: TRBJ1-3; clone size: once; V gene: TRBV6-5; D gene: -
CDR3 protein: CASRRDRGSYEQYF; CDR3 DNA: TGCGCCAGCAGAAGGGACAGGGGGAGCTACGAGCAGTACTTC; J gene: TRBJ2-7; clone size: -; V gene: TRBV5-1; D gene: TRBD1
CDR3 protein: CASGLTGLRANYGYTF; CDR3 DNA: TGTGCTAGTGGTTTGACGGGACTCAGAGCTAACTATGGCTACACCTTC; J gene: TRBJ1-2; clone size: -; V gene: TRBV12-5; D gene: -
CDR3 protein: CASSLGGGLASMGANVLTF; CDR3 DNA: TGTGCCAGCAGCCTGGGAGGAGGACTAGCCTCAATGGGGGCCAACGTCCTGACTTTC; J gene: TRBJ2-6; clone size: -; V gene: TRBV4-2; D gene: TRBD2
CDR3 protein: CASSPPEARYEQYF; CDR3 DNA: TGTGCCAGCTCACCGCCCGAGGCCCGGTACGAGCAGTACTTC; J gene: TRBJ2-7; clone size: -; V gene: TRBV18; D gene: -
CDR3 protein: CASSATGRNQPQHF; CDR3 DNA: TGTGCCAGCAGCGCGACAGGGAGGAATCAGCCCCAGCATTTT; J gene: TRBJ1-5; clone size: once; V gene: TRBV9; D gene: TRBD1
CDR3 protein: CARQGGWDYGYTF; CDR3 DNA: TGTGCCCGACAGGGAGGATGGGACTATGGCTACACCTTC; J gene: TRBJ1-2; clone size: -; V gene: TRBV30; D gene: TRBD1
CDR3 protein: CASSQTVYQPQHF; CDR3 DNA: TGCGCCAGCAGCCAGACAGTTTATCAGCCCCAGCATTTT; J gene: TRBJ1-5; clone size: -; V gene: TRBV4-1; D gene: -
CDR3 protein: CASSLVAGGPYEQYF; CDR3 DNA: TGCGCCAGCAGCTTGGTGGCGGGAGGGCCCTACGAGCAGTACTTC; J gene: TRBJ2-7; clone size: few; V gene: TRBV5-1; D gene: TRBD2
CDR3 protein: CASSPTPGQGVNEQFF; CDR3 DNA: TGCGCCAGCAGCCCCACCCCGGGACAGGGCGTCAATGAGCAGTTCTTC; J gene: TRBJ2-1; clone size: -; V gene: TRBV4-1; D gene: TRBD1
CDR3 protein: CSLKGGYGTEAFF; CDR3 DNA: TGCAGCCTCAAGGGGGGGTATGGAACTGAAGCTTTCTTT; J gene: TRBJ1-1; clone size: -; V gene: TRBV29-1; D gene: -
CDR3 protein: CAIGVGEQYF; CDR3 DNA: TGTGCCATCGGTGTCGGCGAGCAGTACTTC; J gene: TRBJ2-7; clone size: few; V gene: TRBV10-3; D gene: -
CDR3 protein: CASSLGQDNQPQHF; CDR3 DNA: TGCGCCAGCAGCTTGGGGCAGGACAATCAGCCCCAGCATTTT; J gene: TRBJ1-5; clone size: few; V gene: TRBV5-1; D gene: -
CDR3 protein: CASSPGQGLNYGYTF; CDR3 DNA: TGTGCCAGCAGCCCCGGACAGGGGCTAAACTATGGCTACACCTTC; J gene: TRBJ1-2; clone size: once; V gene: TRBV11-2; D gene: TRBD1
CDR3 protein: CASSLVGQGEAGELFF; CDR3 DNA: TGTGCCAGCAGCTTGGTGGGACAGGGGGAGGCCGGGGAGCTGTTTTTT; J gene: TRBJ2-2; clone size: -; V gene: TRBV5-6; D gene: TRBD1
CDR3 protein: CAWKGGQSSGNTIYF; CDR3 DNA: TGTGCCTGGAAGGGGGGACAGAGCTCTGGAAACACCATATATTTT; J gene: TRBJ1-3; clone size: once; V gene: TRBV30; D gene: TRBD1
CDR3 protein: CASRRPRTGEAFF; CDR3 DNA: TGTGCCAGCAGGAGACCCCGGACAGGCGAAGCTTTCTTT; J gene: TRBJ1-1; clone size: few; V gene: TRBV7-2; D gene: TRBD1
CDR3 protein: CASSQGTGKNTEAFF; CDR3 DNA: TGCGCCAGCAGCCAAGGGACGGGGAAGAACACTGAAGCTTTCTTT; J gene: TRBJ1-1; clone size: -; V gene: TRBV4-1; D gene: -
CDR3 protein: CASRAPGFGELFF; CDR3 DNA: TGTGCCAGCAGGGCACCAGGGTTCGGGGAGCTGTTTTTT; J gene: TRBJ2-2; clone size: -; V gene: TRBV6-4; D gene: -
CDR3 protein: CASSQQGVQNSPLHF; CDR3 DNA: TGCGCCAGCAGCCAACAGGGTGTCCAGAATTCACCCCTCCACTTT; J gene: TRBJ1-6; clone size: -; V gene: TRBV5-1; D gene: -
CDR3 protein: CASSRQVASSYNSPLHF; CDR3 DNA: TGTGCCAGCAGCAGACAGGTCGCGAGCTCCTATAATTCACCCCTCCACTTT; J gene: TRBJ1-6; clone size: -; V gene: TRBV7-2; D gene: -
CDR3 protein: CASSPRQGGNTEAFF; CDR3 DNA: TGTGCCAGCAGCCCACGACAGGGGGGGAACACTGAAGCTTTCTTT; J gene: TRBJ1-1; clone size: -; V gene: TRBV9; D gene: TRBD1
CDR3 protein: CASSLVDGSQETQYF; CDR3 DNA: TGTGCCAGCAGCTTAGTAGACGGGAGCCAAGAGACCCAGTACTTC; J gene: TRBJ2-5; clone size: -; V gene: TRBV11-2; D gene: -
CDR3 protein: CASRQGANGQPQHF; CDR3 DNA: TGTGCCAGCAGGCAGGGGGCGAACGGGCAGCCCCAGCATTTT; J gene: TRBJ1-5; clone size: -; V gene: TRBV2; D gene: TRBD1
CDR3 protein: CASSPAGGAGPRYTF; CDR3 DNA: TGTGCCAGCAGCCCCGCGGGGGGGGCCGGGCCTCGCTACACCTTC; J gene: TRBJ1-2; clone size: -; V gene: TRBV4-2; D gene: -
CDR3 protein: CASSATGDEGYTF; CDR3 DNA: TGCGCCAGCAGCGCGACAGGGGACGAAGGCTACACCTTC; J gene: TRBJ1-2; clone size: few; V gene: TRBV5-1; D gene: TRBD1
CDR3 protein: CASSLALRDTHNQPQHF; CDR3 DNA: TGTGCCAGCAGCTTAGCGTTACGGGACACCCACAATCAGCCCCAGCATTTT; J gene: TRBJ1-5; clone size: -; V gene: TRBV7-8; D gene: -
CDR3 protein: CASSEADVYGYTF; CDR3 DNA: TGTGCCAGCAGTGAGGCAGATGTCTATGGCTACACCTTC; J gene: TRBJ1-2; clone size: -; V gene: TRBV2; D gene: -
CDR3 protein: CASSPGSGENIQYF; CDR3 DNA: TGTGCCAGCAGTCCCGGTAGCGGGGAAAACATTCAGTACTTC; J gene: TRBJ2-4; clone size: medium-sized; V gene: TRBV6-5; D gene: TRBD2
CDR3 protein: CASSPGLAGVGYEQYF; CDR3 DNA: TGTGCCAGCAGCCCCGGACTAGCGGGAGTCGGCTACGAGCAGTACTTC; J gene: TRBJ2-7; clone size: -; V gene: TRBV7-8; D gene: TRBD2
CDR3 protein: CASSERGRNTEAFF; CDR3 DNA: TGTGCCAGCAGTGAAAGGGGTCGGAACACTGAAGCTTTCTTT; J gene: TRBJ1-1; clone size: -; V gene: TRBV6-1; D gene: -
CDR3 protein: CASSPGLAGGTDTQYF; CDR3 DNA: TGCGCCAGCAGCCCCGGTCTAGCGGGGGGCACAGATACGCAGTATTTT; J gene: TRBJ2-3; clone size: -; V gene: TRBV4-1; D gene: TRBD2
CDR3 protein: CASSLATGGSYEQYF; CDR3 DNA: TGCGCCAGCAGCTTGGCCACGGGGGGGAGTTACGAGCAGTACTTC; J gene: TRBJ2-7; clone size: -; V gene: TRBV5-1; D gene: TRBD2
CDR3 protein: CASSSSGRGIGEQYF; CDR3 DNA: TGTGCCAGCAGCTCGAGCGGGAGGGGGATTGGCGAGCAGTACTTC; J gene: TRBJ2-7; clone size: -; V gene: TRBV7-3; D gene: TRBD2
CDR3 protein: CASSLDGGAFSDTQYF; CDR3 DNA: TGTGCCAGCAGCTTAGACGGGGGGGCGTTTTCAGATACGCAGTATTTT; J gene: TRBJ2-3; clone size: -; V gene: TRBV7-2; D gene: TRBD2
CDR3 protein: CASSTGRRQANTEAFF; CDR3 DNA: TGTGCCAGCTCAACCGGGAGGCGGCAGGCGAACACTGAAGCTTTCTTT; J gene: TRBJ1-1; clone size: -; V gene: TRBV18; D gene: -
CDR3 protein: CASSLGTGAPTQYF; CDR3 DNA: TGCGCCAGCAGCTTGGGGACAGGGGCCCCAACCCAGTACTTC; J gene: TRBJ2-5; clone size: few; V gene: TRBV5-1; D gene: TRBD1
CDR3 protein: CAKREGAGTEAFF; CDR3 DNA: TGTGCCAAACGGGAGGGGGCAGGCACTGAAGCTTTCTTT; J gene: TRBJ1-1; clone size: few; V gene: TRBV2; D gene: TRBD1
CDR3 protein: CASSYGADNQPQHF; CDR3 DNA: TGTGCCAGCAGTTATGGGGCGGACAATCAGCCCCAGCATTTT; J gene: TRBJ1-5; clone size: -; V gene: TRBV6-5; D gene: -
CDR3 protein: CASSPPRGRQGAHTIYF; CDR3 DNA: TGTGCCAGCAGCCCCCCCCGCGGACGACAGGGGGCACACACCATATATTTT; J gene: TRBJ1-3; clone size: once; V gene: TRBV28; D gene: TRBD1
CDR3 protein: CASNKIGTGYGYTF; CDR3 DNA: TGTGCCAGCAACAAGATCGGGACAGGGTATGGCTACACCTTC; J gene: TRBJ1-2; clone size: -; V gene: TRBV9; D gene: TRBD1
CDR3 protein: CASSALAGLRDTQYF; CDR3 DNA: TGTGCCAGCAGTGCACTAGCGGGGCTCAGGGATACGCAGTACTTT; J gene: TRBJ2-3; clone size: -; V gene: TRBV2; D gene: TRBD2